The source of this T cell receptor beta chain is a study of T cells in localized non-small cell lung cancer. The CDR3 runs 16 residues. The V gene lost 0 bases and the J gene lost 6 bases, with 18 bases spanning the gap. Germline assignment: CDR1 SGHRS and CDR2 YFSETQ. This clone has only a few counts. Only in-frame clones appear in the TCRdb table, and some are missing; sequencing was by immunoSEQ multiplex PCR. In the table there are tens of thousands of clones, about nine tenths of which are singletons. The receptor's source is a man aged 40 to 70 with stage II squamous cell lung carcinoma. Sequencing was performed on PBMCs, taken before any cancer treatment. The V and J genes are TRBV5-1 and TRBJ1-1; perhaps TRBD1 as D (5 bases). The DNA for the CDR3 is TGCGCCAGCAGCTTGGATTGGACACTGCCCTCCTCTGAAGCTTTCTTT. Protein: CASSLDWTLPSSEAFF.